Listed here are 4 T cell receptor beta chains from one sample, sequenced in a study of cytomegalovirus exposure and HLA in healthy donors. PCR was performed using 60 Vbeta and 13 Jbeta primers. Measured with immunoSEQ multiplex PCR; TCRdb has only the in-frame clones, and not every one. The table shows 95,000 to 100,000 clones, with approximately 79% occurring only once. The sequenced material came from PBMCs. These receptors originate from a woman aged 55 to 70 in good health and CMV-seropositive.

The V call is TRBV11-2, the J call TRBJ2-1, with D possibly TRBD2 on 5 matching bases. The CDR3 covers 13 residues. The V gene's germline CDR1 is SGHAT and CDR2 FQNNGV. With 3 bases removed from V and 4 bases from J, the gap between germline ends came to 7 bases. CDR3 sequence: CASSFGSYNEQFF. In DNA, the CDR3 is TGTGCCAGCAGCTTTGGGAGTTACAATGAGCAGTTCTTC.

The chain combines TRBV5-1 with TRBJ2-1; D is undetermined. This CDR3 is built from 13 residues. Germline V gene lookup returns CDR1 SGHRS and CDR2 YFSETQ. V lost 4 bases to trimming and J lost 4 bases, with 9 bases between them. This CDR3 reads CASSNDGYNEQFF. The CDR3 DNA is TGCGCCAGCAGCAACGACGGGTACAATGAGCAGTTCTTC. The complete variable domain, with remaining parts taken from reference TRBV5-1 and TRBJ2-1, reads KAGVTQTPRYLIKTRGQQVTLSCSPISGHRSVSWYQQTPGQGLQFLFEYFSETQRNKGNFPGRFSGRQFSNSRSEMNVSTLELGDSALYLCASSNDGYNEQFFGPGTRLTVL.

This chain uses TRBV11-3 with TRBJ2-1; D not resolved. CDR3 size: 14 residues. Between the trimmed V and J ends, which lost 3 bases and 8 bases, there was a span of 14 bases. Looked up from germline, CDR1 is SGHNT and CDR2 is YENEEA. This CDR3 reads CASSFTNALDEQFF. CDR3 DNA sequence: TGTGCCAGCAGCTTCACAAACGCTCTGGATGAGCAGTTCTTC.

The chain has TRBV2 and TRBJ1-3, with a weak D call TRBD1 (5 bases). The CDR3 loop spans 16 amino acids. V was shortened by 10 bases and J by 2 bases, with 21 bases between the two germline ends. The V gene's germline CDR1 is SNHLY and CDR2 FYNNEI. The chain's CDR3 is CANSAELGGTGNTIYF. In DNA, the CDR3 is TGTGCCAACAGCGCGGAACTGGGGGGAACTGGAAACACCATATATTTT.